A single T cell receptor (beta chain) is shown here with its context. Antigen: not known. This entry belongs to a study of T cell repertoires in cytomegalovirus infection. Turning to the study itself: Researchers turned to recently identified HLA-C-restricted CMV epitopes as well as well-studied HLA-B-restricted ones.

V lost 5 bases, J lost 0 bases, and 7 bases lay in between. This CDR3 is 13 amino acids long. Germline V gene sequence: CDR1 SQVTM, CDR2 ANQGSEA. MiXCR, applied by TCRdb to the reads, yields one record per CDR3 protein. In the table there are 750,000 to 900,000 distinct CDR3 sequences, about 27% of which are singletons. The V call is TRBV29-1, the J call TRBJ1-4; unclear D gene. The sequence was obtained from a human donor in good health (CMV status not recorded). Some clones in this sample may be carry-over from other donors' samples. The specimen was cultured CD8+ T cells from PBMCs, collected from culture after CMV antigen stimulation. This CDR3 is CSVSAATNEKLFF. In DNA form, the CDR3 reads TGCAGCGTTTCGGCTGCAACTAATGAAAAACTGTTTTTT.